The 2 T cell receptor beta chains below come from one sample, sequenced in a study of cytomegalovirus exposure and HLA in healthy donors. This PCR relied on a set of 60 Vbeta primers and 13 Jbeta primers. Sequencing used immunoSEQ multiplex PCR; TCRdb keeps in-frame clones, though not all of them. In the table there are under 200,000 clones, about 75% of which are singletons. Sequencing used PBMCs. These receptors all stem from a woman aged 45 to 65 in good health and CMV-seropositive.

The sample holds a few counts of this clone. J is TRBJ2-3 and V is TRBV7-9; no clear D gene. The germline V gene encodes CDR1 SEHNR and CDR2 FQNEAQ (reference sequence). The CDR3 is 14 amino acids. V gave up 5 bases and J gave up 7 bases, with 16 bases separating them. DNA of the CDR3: TGTGCCAGCAGCCTTCTCACCTACGAACATACGCAGTATTTT. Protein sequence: CASSLLTYEHTQYF.

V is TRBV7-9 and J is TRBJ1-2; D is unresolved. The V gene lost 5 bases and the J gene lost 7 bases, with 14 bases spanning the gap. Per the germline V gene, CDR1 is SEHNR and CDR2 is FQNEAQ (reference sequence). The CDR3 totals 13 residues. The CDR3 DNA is TGTGCCAGCAGCCTCGGGTTGCAGCTTGGCTACACCTTC. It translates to CASSLGLQLGYTF.